The rows below give T cell receptor beta chains drawn from one sample of a study of beta chain features in type 1 diabetes. Here immunoSEQ multiplex PCR was the method, and the copy in TCRdb shows in-frame clones only, minus some. The table records about 110,000 clones, approximately 39% of them present only once. The material sequenced was stem cell memory CD4+ T cells from blood. The receptors shown here come from a woman aged 18-29 years in good health. Each CDR3 is given with its conserved first and last residue. A D gene is named only where the DNA matches it firmly. Size is stated for part of the rows, as once, few or many counts, or as a class when the clone is expanded.

>TRBJ1-5|TRBV7-6|NA|NA
TGTGCCAGCAGCCTAGGTCCGGGCAGGAGGAATCAGCCCCAGCATTTT
CASSLGPGRRNQPQHF
>TRBJ1-2|TRBV5-1|NA|TRBD1
TGCGCCAGCAGCTCGGGACAGCCCTATGGCTACACCTTC
CASSSGQPYGYTF
>TRBJ2-1|TRBV5-1|NA|TRBD1
TGCGCCAGCAGCGGCGGGACAGGGCGTAATGAGCAGTTCTTC
CASSGGTGRNEQFF
>TRBJ2-1|TRBV7-9|few|TRBD2
TGTGCCAGCTCCTGGACTAGCGGGAACAATGAGCAGTTCTTC
CASSWTSGNNEQFF
>TRBJ2-3|TRBV27|NA|TRBD2
TGTGCCAGTAGCGGGAGTGCGATGGATACGCAGTATTTT
CASSGSAMDTQYF
>TRBJ2-7|TRBV7-8|NA|NA
TGTGCCAGCAGCTTACAAGGCCGGGGGACCTACGAGCAGTACTTC
CASSLQGRGTYEQYF
>TRBJ2-3|TRBV9|NA|TRBD2
TGTGCCAGCAGCGTTTCTAGCGGGAGTGTGGGGGCCACAGATACGCAGTATTTT
CASSVSSGSVGATDTQYF
>TRBJ2-2|TRBV11-2|NA|NA
TGTGCCAGCAGCTTAGGTGCGGCGAACACCGGGGAGCTGTTTTTT
CASSLGAANTGELFF
>TRBJ2-4|TRBV28|few|TRBD1
TGTGCCAGCAGCCCGACAGGGTTAGCCAAAAACATTCAGTACTTC
CASSPTGLAKNIQYF
>TRBJ1-5|TRBV28|NA|NA
TGTGCCAGCAGTTTTCCCCCGGAGAATCAGCCCCAGCATTTT
CASSFPPENQPQHF
>TRBJ1-1|TRBV5-1|few|NA
TGCGCCAGCAGCTTGTGGCGGGCCACTGAAGCTTTCTTT
CASSLWRATEAFF
>TRBJ2-1|TRBV6-5|NA|NA
TGTGCCAGCAGGGACAACTCCTACAATGAGCAGTTCTTC
CASRDNSYNEQFF
>TRBJ2-6|TRBV27|few|TRBD1
TGTGCCAGCAGTCCTCGACAGGGTGTACAGTCTGGGGCCAACGTCCTGACTTTC
CASSPRQGVQSGANVLTF
>TRBJ2-2|TRBV7-2|NA|NA
TGTGCCAGCAGCTCATCCAGGGTCTTCACTTCGAACACCGGGGAGCTGTTTTTT
CASSSSRVFTSNTGELFF
>TRBJ2-1|TRBV5-1|NA|TRBD2
TGCGCCAGGAAACCGGGACTAGCGGGAGGGCCGGTAAATGAGCAGTTCTTC
CARKPGLAGGPVNEQFF
>TRBJ2-7|TRBV4-2|few|NA
TGTGCCAGCAGCCCTAGGGGACAAGGGGCCTACGAGCAGTACTTC
CASSPRGQGAYEQYF
>TRBJ1-1|TRBV19|few|NA
TGTGCCAGTAGTATAGAACGGACAGAAGCTTTCTTT
CASSIERTEAFF
>TRBJ1-3|TRBV14|few|NA
TGTGCCAGCAGCCAAGATCGCAGCTCTGGAAACACCATATATTTT
CASSQDRSSGNTIYF
>TRBJ2-7|TRBV5-4|NA|NA
TGTGCCAGCAGCCTTGTCGGGAGTCTGAATAACGAGCAGTACTTC
CASSLVGSLNNEQYF
>TRBJ1-2|TRBV25-1|NA|NA
TGTGCCAGCAGTGCCCTTCTAGGGGACAATGGCTACACCTTC
CASSALLGDNGYTF
>TRBJ2-5|TRBV7-2|few|TRBD2
TGTGCCAGCAGGCCTAGCGGGAGGGCCGCGGAGACCCAGTACTTC
CASRPSGRAAETQYF
>TRBJ2-3|TRBV29-1|NA|TRBD1
TGCAGCGTTGAAGGGCACCGGGACAGGGGAGGTGATACGCAGTATTTT
CSVEGHRDRGGDTQYF
>TRBJ1-1|TRBV7-9|NA|NA
TGTGCCAGCAGCCCAGGGGTCGGGAGGGGCACTGAAGCTTTCTTT
CASSPGVGRGTEAFF
>TRBJ2-5|TRBV9|NA|NA
TGTGCCAGCAGCGTAGGAGGGATTGAAGAGACCCAGTACTTC
CASSVGGIEETQYF